This T cell receptor beta chain was captured in a study of yellow fever vaccine responses in identical twins listed by TCRdb under 2018. About the full investigation: In the study, vaccine-responding T cell clones were precisely tracked in identical twins.

The germline V gene (reference sequence) provides CDR1 SGHAT and CDR2 FQDESV. V ends up 1 base short and J 3 bases short, with an unmatched junction base count of 5. The CDR3 runs 15 residues from the cysteine to the phenylalanine. The retained sequence is limited to the CDR3, 45 bases, with the frame set at the first base. On the study overall, not on this receptor specifically: The T cell response to vaccination in identical twins was reported by the authors to appear partly convergent and partly personalized.

Concerning this clonotype itself: Its antigen is not yet known. One base away there is no much larger clone; base qualities are not given.

The protocol used for the library was RT-PCR. Sequencing instrument: Illumina HiSeq 2500. TCRdb trimmed public reads at Q25 via fastp, called clones via MiXCR and kept in-frame beta chains. Here each entry gathers all rows of one CDR3 protein and keeps the most common genes and DNA. The sample records about 16,000 distinct CDR3 sequences, roughly 80% of which are singletons. Jointly, the top ten make up 1.8% of the sample. In this chain, TRBV11-1 is recombined with TRBJ1-2; 7 bases in between match TRBD1. The TCR sequence derives from a woman under 30 who received the yellow fever vaccine. Donor details come from another sample of the same person, matched by shared clones. Sequences were derived from T cells from blood (PBMCs), unsorted or a sorted subset (not recorded which), sampled before or after yellow fever vaccination (not recorded which). CDR3 region: CASSLEAGGYYGYTF. In nucleotides, the sequence is TGTGCCAGCAGCTTAGAGGCAGGGGGTTACTATGGCTACACCTTC.